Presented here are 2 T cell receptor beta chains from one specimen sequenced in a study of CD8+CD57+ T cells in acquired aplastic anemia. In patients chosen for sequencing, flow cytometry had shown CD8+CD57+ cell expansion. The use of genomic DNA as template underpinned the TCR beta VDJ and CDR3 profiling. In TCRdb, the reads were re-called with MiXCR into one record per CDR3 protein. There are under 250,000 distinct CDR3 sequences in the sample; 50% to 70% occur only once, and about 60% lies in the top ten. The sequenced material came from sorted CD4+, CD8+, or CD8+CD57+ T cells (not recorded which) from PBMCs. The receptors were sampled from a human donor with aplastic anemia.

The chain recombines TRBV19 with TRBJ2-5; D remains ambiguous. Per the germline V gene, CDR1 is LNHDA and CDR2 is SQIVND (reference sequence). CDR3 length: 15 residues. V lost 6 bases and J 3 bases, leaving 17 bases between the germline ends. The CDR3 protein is CASSKHTDNEETQYF. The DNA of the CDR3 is TGTGCCAGTAGCAAACATACCGACAACGAAGAGACCCAGTACTTC.

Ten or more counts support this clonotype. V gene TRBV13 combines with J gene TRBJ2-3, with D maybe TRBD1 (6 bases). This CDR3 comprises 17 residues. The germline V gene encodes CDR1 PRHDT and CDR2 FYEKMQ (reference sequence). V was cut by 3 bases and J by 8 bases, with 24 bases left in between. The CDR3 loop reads CASSFSPGQTFEGTQYF. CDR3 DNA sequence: TGTGCCAGCAGCTTCTCCCCGGGACAAACTTTTGAGGGTACGCAGTATTTT.